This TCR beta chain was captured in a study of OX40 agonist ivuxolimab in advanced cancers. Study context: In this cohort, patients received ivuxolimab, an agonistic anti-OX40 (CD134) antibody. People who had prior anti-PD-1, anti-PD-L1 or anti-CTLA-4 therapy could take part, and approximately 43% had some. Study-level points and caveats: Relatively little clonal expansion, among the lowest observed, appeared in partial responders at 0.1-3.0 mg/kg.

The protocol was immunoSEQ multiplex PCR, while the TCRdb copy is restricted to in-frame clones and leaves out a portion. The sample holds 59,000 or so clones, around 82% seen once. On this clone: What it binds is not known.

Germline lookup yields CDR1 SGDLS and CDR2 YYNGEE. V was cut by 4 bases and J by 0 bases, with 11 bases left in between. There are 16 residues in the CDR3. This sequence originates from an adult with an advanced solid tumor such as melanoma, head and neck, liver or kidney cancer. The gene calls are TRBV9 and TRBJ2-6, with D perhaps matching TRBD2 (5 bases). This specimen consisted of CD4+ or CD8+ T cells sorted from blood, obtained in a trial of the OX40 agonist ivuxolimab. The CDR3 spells CASSLGESSGANVLTF. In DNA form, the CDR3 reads TGTGCCAGCAGCCTGGGAGAGAGCTCTGGGGCCAACGTCCTGACTTTC.